Below, 30 T cell receptor beta chains from the same sample are listed, as sequenced in a study of blood T cell repertoires in COVID-19. Method: immunoSEQ multiplex PCR; TCRdb's copy keeps in-frame clones and lacks some. The sample includes 300,000 to 400,000 clones, 80% to 90% seen only once; the top ten take 3%. The sample comprised peripheral blood. The origin of the receptors is a woman aged 25-40 years with COVID-19, enrolled during active disease.

CDR3 DNA: TGTGCCAGCAGCCACCGAAGGGGCCTAGCGGGGGCGAACACCGGGGAGCTGTTTTTT. Its protein is CASSHRRGLAGANTGELFF. The chain is built from TRBV4-2 and TRBJ2-2, with 10 positions matching TRBD2. CDR3 length: 19 residues. CDR1 and CDR2 (germline): LGHNA, YNFKEQ. With V trimmed by 3 bases and J by 0 bases, 10 bases remained unmatched.

The sample holds one count of this clone. The chain is built from TRBV5-3 and TRBJ2-5; TRBD2 matches at 10 bases. TRBV5-3 is treated as an ORF (open reading frame) with a function not yet certain. V was clipped by 4 bases and J by 1 base; unmatched bases: 16. There are 19 residues in the CDR3. This CDR3 is CARSRSGTSAPWAQETQYF. The CDR3, as DNA: TGTGCCAGAAGCAGGTCCGGGACTAGCGCCCCATGGGCCCAAGAGACCCAGTACTTC.

The rearrangement joins TRBV7-2 to TRBJ2-5, with D possibly being TRBD1 (6 bases). This CDR3 spans 14 amino acids. The germline V gene has CDR1 SGHTA and CDR2 FQGNSA. Deletions cut 5 bases from V and 6 bases from J, with 16 bases between. CDR3 loop: CASSAAAGAKTQYF. The CDR3 DNA is TGTGCCAGCAGCGCCGCGGCAGGGGCTAAGACCCAGTACTTC.

V is TRBV30 and J is TRBJ1-1, with TRBD1 as a possible D gene (6 bases). Germline assignment: CDR1 GTSNPN and CDR2 SVGIG (reference sequence). The CDR3 totals 15 residues. The V end was cut by 4 bases, the J end by 7 bases, with 22 bases between. CDR3 residues: CAWTGPNRATFEAFF. CDR3 DNA sequence: TGTGCCTGGACTGGCCCTAACAGGGCCACCTTTGAAGCTTTCTTT.

The chain carries TRBV21-1 and TRBJ1-3; the tabulated D call, TRBD1, remains unverified against the DNA. TRBV21-1 is deemed a pseudogene. The CDR3 runs to 15 residues. CDR3 DNA sequence: TGTGCCAGCAGCTACAGGGGCCGTTCTGGAAACACCATATATTTT. Amino acid sequence: CASSYRGRSGNTIYF.

The chain is built from TRBV18 and TRBJ2-3; 11 bases fit TRBD2. The J segment lost 4 bases and the V segment lost 5 bases, leaving 8 bases of the junction unmatched. Germline CDR1 reads KGHSH; CDR2 reads LQKENI. The CDR3 contains 16 residues. The CDR3 bases are TGTGCCAGCTCAGCCATTCTAGCGGGAGGACCAGATACGCAGTATTTT. Amino acids: CASSAILAGGPDTQYF. Supplemented by reference TRBV18 and TRBJ2-3, the full variable domain reads NAGVMQNPRHLVRRRGQEARLRCSPMKGHSHVYWYRQLPEEGLKFMVYLQKENIIDESGMPKERFSAEFPKEGPSILRIQQVVRGDSAAYFCASSAILAGGPDTQYFGPGTRLTVL.

The gene calls are TRBV2 and TRBJ2-7; 7 bases are shared with TRBD1. J was trimmed by 2 bases and V by 7 bases; bases with no gene match: 14. This CDR3 is 16 amino acids long. Germline loops: CDR1 SNHLY, CDR2 FYNNEI. The CDR3 DNA sequence: TGTGCCAGCATCCCGACATTGGCAGGGGGTCCCTACGAGCAGTACTTC. Its protein is CASIPTLAGGPYEQYF.

This clone was picked up one time. The chain employs TRBV6-6 and TRBJ1-4; possibly TRBD1 for D (5 bases). Looked up from germline, CDR1 is MNHNY and CDR2 is SVGAGI (reference sequence). There are 15 residues in the CDR3. The V end was cut by 5 bases, the J end by 0 bases, with 10 bases between. CDR3 sequence (DNA): TGTGCCAGCAGTCGGGGGAGGGCAACTAATGAAAAACTGTTTTTT. It codes for CASSRGRATNEKLFF.

The V and J genes are TRBV7-2 and TRBJ1-2, with D possibly TRBD1 on 6 matching bases. From germline, CDR1 is SGHTA and CDR2 FQGNSA. Trimming removed 5 bases from V and 8 bases from J, with 15 bases in between. The CDR3 spans 13 residues. CDR3 in amino acids: CASSTQGLGGYTF. CDR3 DNA sequence: TGTGCCAGCAGCACACAGGGTCTGGGGGGCTACACCTTC.

This CDR3 reads CASSSRLMENSPLHF. Written as DNA, the CDR3 is TGTGCCAGCAGCTCTAGACTGATGGAAAATTCACCCCTCCACTTT. The V gene is TRBV7-9, the J gene TRBJ1-6, with D hard to call. V was trimmed by 4 bases and J by 7 bases, leaving 14 bases between them. The CDR3 is made up of 15 amino acids. CDR1 and CDR2 (germline): SEHNR, FQNEAQ (reference sequence).

The rearrangement links TRBV2 to TRBJ2-7; 8 nucleotides line up with TRBD1. Germline V gene sequence: CDR1 SNHLY, CDR2 FYNNEI. The J segment lost 4 bases and the V segment lost 8 bases, leaving 7 bases of the junction unmatched. This CDR3 spans 13 amino acids. CDR3: CASLRDRLYEQYF. The CDR3 DNA reads as TGTGCCAGCCTCAGGGACAGGCTTTACGAGCAGTACTTC. The full variable domain, rest sourced from reference TRBV2 and TRBJ2-7, is EPEVTQTPSHQVTQMGQEVILRCVPISNHLYFYWYRQILGQKVEFLVSFYNNEISEKSEIFDDQFSVERPDGSNFTLKIRSTKLEDSAMYFCASLRDRLYEQYFGPGTRLTVT.

V usage is TRBV2 and J usage is TRBJ2-1; maybe TRBD2 (7 bases). CDR1 and CDR2 (germline): SNHLY, FYNNEI. The CDR3 sequence is 13 residues long. V gave up 7 bases and J gave up 13 bases, with 20 bases separating them. CDR3 sequence reads: CASIMGEGGHQFF. The CDR3 nucleotides read TGTGCCAGCATAATGGGGGAGGGGGGCCACCAGTTCTTC.

The rearrangement joins TRBV5-5 to TRBJ1-2; D gene unclear. This CDR3 region has 13 residues. Between the trimmed V and J ends, which lost 4 bases and 11 bases, there was a span of 18 bases. Germline CDR1 and CDR2: SGHKS and YYEKEE (reference sequence). The CDR3: CASSLGLVMRYTF. DNA of the CDR3: TGTGCCAGCAGCCTGGGTCTCGTGATGCGATACACCTTC.

The chain is built from TRBV7-2 and TRBJ2-1; the match to TRBD2 covers 10 bases. Germline CDR1 reads SGHTA; CDR2 reads FQGNSA. This CDR3 spans 18 amino acids. Trimming removed 2 bases from V and 0 bases from J; junction bases left unmatched: 7. The chain's CDR3 is CASSLLAGVRSSYNEQFF. The CDR3 DNA reads as TGTGCCAGCAGCTTACTAGCGGGGGTCCGGAGCTCCTACAATGAGCAGTTCTTC.

The chain carries TRBV4-3 and TRBJ2-3, with TRBD2 matching over 8 bases. CDR1 is LGHNA, CDR2 YSLEER, per germline. This CDR3 contains 17 residues. V lost 0 bases, J lost 0 bases, and 5 bases stayed unmatched. The DNA of the CDR3 is TGCGCCAGCAGCCAAGACGGGGGGGGCCCTAGCACAGATACGCAGTATTTT. The encoded protein is CASSQDGGGPSTDTQYF.

The chain links TRBV12-3 or TRBV12-4 to TRBJ2-7, with 7 bases lining up with TRBD1. The CDR3 has 13 residues. The V gene end was trimmed by 4 bases and the J gene end by 3 bases; junction bases not matched to a gene: 3. The CDR3: CASSYRGLYEQYV. The DNA of the CDR3 is TGTGCCAGCAGTTACAGGGGTCTCTACGAGCAGTACGTC.

The chain links TRBV3-1 (or the pseudogene TRBV3-2) to TRBJ2-7, with D possibly being TRBD2 (5 bases). Germline loops: CDR1 LGHDT, CDR2 YNNKEL (reference sequence). V lost 4 bases and J lost 3, with 28 bases in between. The CDR3 totals 19 residues. The CDR3 DNA follows: TGTGCCAGCAGCCGCGAACCTTGGGGAGCACGCGGTAGGGACTACGAGCAGTACGTC. Its protein product is CASSREPWGARGRDYEQYV.

This clone was detected only once. V usage is TRBV28 and J usage is TRBJ1-4, with D possibly matching TRBD1 (5 bases). The germline V and J ends were trimmed by 6 bases and 8 bases, with 34 bases remaining between them. The CDR3 has 20 residues. CDR1 is MDHEN and CDR2 is SYDVKM in the germline V gene. The CDR3 coding sequence is TGTGCCAGCAGGCCGAGTCTCGGCAAGAGGGGAGGGGAAGGATGGGAAAAACTGTTTTTT. It specifies CASRPSLGKRGGEGWEKLFF.

This rearrangement joins TRBV10-3 to TRBJ2-7; TRBD2 matches 10 bases. The germline V gene has CDR1 ENHRY and CDR2 SYGVKD. V was pared by 6 bases and J by 5 bases, with 10 bases of the junction left unmatched. The CDR3 contains 15 residues. CDR3 protein: CAISPSGGAGNEQYF. CDR3 nucleotide sequence: TGTGCCATCAGCCCGAGCGGGGGGGCCGGGAACGAGCAGTACTTC.

The chain couples TRBV16 to TRBJ1-1; 7 positions agree with TRBD1. Unmatched junction bases numbered 6, after V lost 3 bases and J lost 2 bases. Germline values: CDR1 KGHSY, CDR2 FQNENV. The length of the CDR3 is 15 residues. This CDR3 reads CASSHYRDRNTEAFF. The CDR3, as DNA: TGTGCCAGCAGCCATTACCGGGACAGAAACACTGAAGCTTTCTTT. The full variable domain, rest sourced from reference TRBV16 and TRBJ1-1, is GEEVAQTPKHLVRGEGQKAKLYCAPIKGHSYVFWYQQVLKNEFKFLISFQNENVFDETGMPKERFSAKCLPNSPCSLEIQATKLEDSAVYFCASSHYRDRNTEAFFGQGTRLTVV.

The V call is TRBV6-2 or TRBV6-3, the J call TRBJ1-1; D is unresolved. Trimming shortened V by 5 bases and J by 5 bases, and 18 bases separated the two germline ends. The CDR3 loop spans 15 amino acids. Germline CDR1 and CDR2: MNHEY and SVGEGT. The CDR3 nucleotides read TGTGCCAGCAGTCCCCCCAGAGGCGGAATAACTGAAGCTTTCTTT. It is translated as CASSPPRGGITEAFF.

The rearrangement joins TRBV11-2 to TRBJ2-7; tentative D call: TRBD2 (5 bases). Germline V gives CDR1 SGHAT, CDR2 FQNNGV. With 5 bases removed from V and 0 bases from J, the gap between germline ends came to 17 bases. The CDR3 totals 16 residues. CDR3 sequence: CASSRGGRTLSYEQYF. CDR3 coding DNA: TGTGCCAGCAGCCGAGGAGGCAGAACACTCTCCTACGAGCAGTACTTC.

The V and J genes are TRBV28 and TRBJ1-2; no definite D call. Germline CDR1 MDHEN, CDR2 SYDVKM. With 3 bases removed from V and 3 bases from J, the gap between germline ends came to 5 bases. The CDR3 contains 12 residues. The CDR3 nucleotides are TGTGCCAGCAGTTTGGAGGACTATGGCTACACCTTC. It yields the protein CASSLEDYGYTF.

The rearrangement links TRBV6-6 to TRBJ2-7; the match to TRBD2 covers 8 bases. The ends lost 6 bases at V and 4 bases at J; junction bases unmatched: 5. The CDR3 runs to 13 residues. From germline, CDR1 is MNHNY and CDR2 SVGAGI (reference sequence). The CDR3 DNA reads as TGTGCCAGCAGCCGGCGGGAGGCGTACGAGCAGTACGTC. It encodes CASSRREAYEQYV.

V usage is TRBV29-1 and J usage is TRBJ2-3; D gene ambiguous. V lost 1 base and J lost 5, with 16 bases in between. This CDR3 region has 15 residues. CDR1 is SQVTM and CDR2 is ANQGSEA in the germline V gene. CDR3 amino acids: CSVEVDGDKGDTQYF. The CDR3 DNA reads TGCAGCGTTGAAGTCGACGGTGACAAAGGAGATACGCAGTATTTT.

This chain links TRBV10-3 with TRBJ2-1; 8 bases fit TRBD2. V dropped 3 bases and J dropped 7; count of bases not matched to a gene: 8. CDR1 is ENHRY and CDR2 is SYGVKD in the germline V gene. The length of the CDR3 is 15 residues. The CDR3 DNA reads TGTGCCATCAGTGAATTTGCGGGGGGTGAAAATGAGCAGTTCTTC. Protein product: CAISEFAGGENEQFF.

This chain links TRBV6-1 with TRBJ2-3, with 9 nucleotides matching TRBD2. Germline CDR1 reads MNHNS; CDR2 reads SASEGT. The length of the CDR3 is 15 residues. The J segment lost 5 bases and the V segment lost 3 bases, leaving 6 bases of the junction unmatched. As DNA, the CDR3 is TGTGCCAGCAGTGAGGGGGCGGGAGGGAGAGATACGCAGTATTTT. Its translation: CASSEGAGGRDTQYF.

The V and J genes are TRBV5-6 and TRBJ1-5; a weak D match, TRBD1 (6 bases). Germline values: CDR1 SGHDT, CDR2 YYEEEE. The V and J ends lost 4 bases and 5 bases respectively, with 16 bases between them. The CDR3 length is 15 residues. The CDR3 nucleotides read TGTGCCAGCAGCCCAGGGCAGGGGAGTTATCAGCCCCAGCATTTT. Amino acids: CASSPGQGSYQPQHF.

The chain employs TRBV30 and TRBJ2-1; the D is unclear. The CDR3 runs 15 residues. CDR1 is GTSNPN and CDR2 is SVGIG in the germline V gene (reference sequence). Trimming took 2 bases from V and 0 from J, leaving 11 bases between them. The CDR3 spells CAWSPKSSSYNEQFF. The DNA of the CDR3 is TGTGCCTGGAGTCCAAAATCGAGCTCCTACAATGAGCAGTTCTTC.

The rearrangement links TRBV24-1 to TRBJ2-3, with D perhaps TRBD2 (7 bases). The V and J ends lost 0 bases and 0 bases respectively, with 12 bases between them. From germline, CDR1 is KGHDR and CDR2 SFDVKD. The CDR3 has 17 residues. CDR3 protein: CATSDLVGGLSTDTQYF. The CDR3 DNA follows: TGTGCCACCAGTGATTTGGTGGGGGGGCTGAGCACAGATACGCAGTATTTT.